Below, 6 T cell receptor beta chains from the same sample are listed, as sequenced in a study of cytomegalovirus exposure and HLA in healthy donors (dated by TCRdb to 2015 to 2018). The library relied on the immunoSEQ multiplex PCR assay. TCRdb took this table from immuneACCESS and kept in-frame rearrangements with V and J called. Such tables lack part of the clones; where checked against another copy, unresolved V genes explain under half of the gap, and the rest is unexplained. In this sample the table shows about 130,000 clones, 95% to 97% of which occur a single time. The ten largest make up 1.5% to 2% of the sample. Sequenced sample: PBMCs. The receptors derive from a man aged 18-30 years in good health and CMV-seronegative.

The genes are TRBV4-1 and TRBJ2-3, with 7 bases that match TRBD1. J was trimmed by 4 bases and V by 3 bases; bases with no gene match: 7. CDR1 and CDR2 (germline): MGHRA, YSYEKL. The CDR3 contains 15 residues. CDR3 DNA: TGCGCCAGCAGCCAGCCGACAGGGAACCCAGATACGCAGTATTTT. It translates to CASSQPTGNPDTQYF.

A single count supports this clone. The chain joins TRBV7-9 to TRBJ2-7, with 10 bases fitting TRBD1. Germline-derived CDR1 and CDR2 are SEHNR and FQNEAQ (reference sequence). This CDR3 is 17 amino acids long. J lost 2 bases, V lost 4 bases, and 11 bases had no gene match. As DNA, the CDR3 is TGTGCCAGCAGCTCTACGGACAGGGGGAATAACCCCTACGAGCAGTACTTC. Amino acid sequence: CASSSTDRGNNPYEQYF.

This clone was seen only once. In nucleotides, the CDR3 is TGTGCCAGCAGCTTCCTAGACAGGGCGGGCCAAGAGACCCAGTACTTC. It encodes CASSFLDRAGQETQYF. The rearrangement joins TRBV5-4 to TRBJ2-5; 7 bases fit TRBD1. Germline CDR1 and CDR2: SGHNT and YYREEE (reference sequence). V shed 2 bases, J shed 1 base, and the junction held 8 bases outside the gene matches. There are 16 residues in the CDR3.

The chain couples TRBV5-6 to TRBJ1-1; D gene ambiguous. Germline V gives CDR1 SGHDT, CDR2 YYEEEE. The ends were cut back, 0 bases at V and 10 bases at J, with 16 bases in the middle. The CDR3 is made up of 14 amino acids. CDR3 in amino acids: CASSLETSEARAFF. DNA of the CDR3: TGTGCCAGCAGCTTGGAGACGTCTGAGGCTCGAGCTTTCTTT.

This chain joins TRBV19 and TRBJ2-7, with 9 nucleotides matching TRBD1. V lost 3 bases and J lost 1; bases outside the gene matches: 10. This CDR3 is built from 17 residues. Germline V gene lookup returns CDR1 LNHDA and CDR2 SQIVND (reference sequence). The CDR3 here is CASSMGGAGTGSYEQYF. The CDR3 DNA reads TGTGCCAGTAGTATGGGGGGCGCCGGGACAGGGTCCTACGAGCAGTACTTC.

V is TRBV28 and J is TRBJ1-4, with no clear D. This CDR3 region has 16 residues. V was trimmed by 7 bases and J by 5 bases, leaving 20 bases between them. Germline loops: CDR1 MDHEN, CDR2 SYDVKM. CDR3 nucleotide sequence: TGTGCCAGCACCCAACGGTCATATGACGGGAATGAAAAACTGTTTTTT. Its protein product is CASTQRSYDGNEKLFF. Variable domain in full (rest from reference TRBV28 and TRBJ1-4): DVKVTQSSRYLVKRTGEKVFLECVQDMDHENMFWYRQDPGLGLRLIYFSYDVKMKEKGDIPEGYSVSREKKERFSLILESASTNQTSMYLCASTQRSYDGNEKLFFGSGTQLSVL.